This TCR beta chain is drawn from a study of response to subunit inactivated influenza vaccine. Overall study findings and caveats: The authors offered the suggestion that each seasonal influenza vaccination recruits few new T cells.

TCRdb redid the calling of the RT-PCR reads with MiXCR, one entry per CDR3 protein. Of 600,000 to 850,000 distinct CDR3 sequences in the sample, 13% to 15% are singletons; the top ten hold 6.5% to 8%. Per the germline V gene, CDR1 is MGHRA and CDR2 is YSYEKL. Deletions cut 3 bases from V and 0 bases from J, with 9 bases between. CDR3 length equals 15 residues. This clonotype was seen a handful of times. Its specificity is not known. The starting material was PBMCs from blood, obtained roughly 15 days before vaccination. The chain employs TRBV4-1 and TRBJ2-1; a weak D match, TRBD2 (5 bases). The clonotype originates from a man between 50 and 59 years old who received an inactivated influenza vaccine. CDR3 amino acids: CASSQRESSYNEQFF. The CDR3 DNA reads as TGCGCCAGCAGCCAGAGGGAAAGCTCCTACAATGAGCAGTTCTTC.